The 18 T cell receptor beta chains below were found in one sample sequenced in a study of CD8 T cell repertoires and HIV-1 epitope variants. Produced via immunoSEQ multiplex PCR; TCRdb's table is partial and in-frame only. The table has 4,600 or so clones, about 67% seen once. The antigens these receptors bind are not known. Material: cultured CD8+ T cells derived from PBMCs. Source of these receptors: a male donor with HIV.

This rearrangement joins TRBV11-2 to TRBJ2-1; D perhaps matches TRBD1 (8 bases). The CDR3 covers 16 residues. CDR1 SGHAT and CDR2 FQNNGV come from the germline V gene. The V end was cut by 0 bases, the J end by 3 bases, with 12 bases between. Written as DNA, the CDR3 is TGTGCCAGCAGCTTAGAGGACAGGGAGGGCTACAATGAGCAGTTCTTC. Residues: CASSLEDREGYNEQFF.

The chain carries TRBV5-1 and TRBJ2-7; 9 nucleotides match TRBD1. The CDR3 runs to 15 residues. Trimming at V came to 2 bases and at J to 7 bases, leaving 10 bases not matched to a gene. The germline CDR1 and CDR2 sequences are SGHRS and YFSETQ. The CDR3 nucleotides read TGCGCCAGCAGCTTTAAACAGGGGGCATTGGAGGAGCAGTACTTC. This sequence encodes CASSFKQGALEEQYF.

The count of this clone is one. The J gene is TRBJ2-1, the V gene TRBV28; D is ambiguous. V was cut by 6 bases and J by 7 bases, with 7 bases left in between. The CDR3 loop spans 11 amino acids. Germline assignment: CDR1 MDHEN and CDR2 SYDVKM. CDR3 loop: CASSPKNEQFF. The CDR3 nucleotides read TGTGCCAGCAGCCCCAAGAATGAGCAGTTCTTC.

In its sample, this clone is medium-sized. The chain employs TRBV27 and TRBJ2-7, with 11 nucleotides matching TRBD2. This CDR3 region has 14 residues. Per the germline V gene, CDR1 is MNHEY and CDR2 is SMNVEV (reference sequence). V was pared by 5 bases and J by 6 bases, with 6 bases of the junction left unmatched. CDR3 amino acids: CASSLIAGGPEQYF. The DNA of the CDR3 is TGTGCCAGCAGTCTCATAGCGGGAGGGCCCGAGCAGTACTTC.

The chain couples TRBV11-2 to TRBJ2-7; perhaps TRBD1 as D (5 bases). V lost 1 base, J lost 5 bases, and 9 bases lay in between. The CDR3 runs to 13 residues. Germline V CDR1 and CDR2: SGHAT, FQNNGV. CDR3 coding DNA: TGTGCCAGCAGCTTAGGAGTAGGGGACGAGCAGTACTTC. This translates into CASSLGVGDEQYF.

J is TRBJ2-2 and V is TRBV15; TRBD2 matches at 12 bases. V shed 5 bases, J shed 2 bases, and the junction held 6 bases outside the gene matches. Germline V gene data show CDR1 as LNHNV and CDR2 as YYDKDF (reference sequence). The CDR3 spans 17 residues. The CDR3 region has the DNA TGTGCCACCAGCGGGAGACTAGCGGGAGTTAACACCGGGGAGCTGTTTTTT. Amino acids: CATSGRLAGVNTGELFF. The variable domain in full, completed from reference TRBV15 and TRBJ2-2, reads DAMVIQNPRYQVTQFGKPVTLSCSQTLNHNVMYWYQQKSSQAPKLLFHYYDKDFNNEADTPDNFQSRRPNTSFCFLDIRSPGLGDTAMYLCATSGRLAGVNTGELFFGEGSRLTVL.

The chain uses TRBV5-1 and TRBJ2-3, with 7 bases identical to TRBD1. V lost 0 bases and J lost 13; bases outside the gene matches: 8. Germline CDR1 is SGHRS and CDR2 is YFSETQ. The CDR3 loop spans 13 amino acids. CDR3 bases: TGCGCCAGCAGCTTGGAGGGGGCGCAGGCAAAGTATTTT. Translation: CASSLEGAQAKYF.

This clone came up a few times. This chain uses TRBV4-1 with TRBJ2-4; D is unresolved. The germline V gene has CDR1 MGHRA and CDR2 YSYEKL. CDR3 size: 14 residues. Trimming pared 1 base from V and 11 bases from J, leaving 15 bases between. CDR3 in amino acids: CASSQVPRVRVQYF. CDR3 nucleotide sequence: TGCGCCAGCAGCCAAGTTCCACGGGTTAGGGTTCAGTACTTC.

The CDR3 loop reads CAWSGEGISYNEQFF. In DNA, the CDR3 is TGTGCCTGGAGTGGAGAGGGGATTTCCTACAATGAGCAGTTCTTC. The rearrangement joins TRBV30 to TRBJ2-1; D might be TRBD1 or TRBD2, each matching 5 bases. The CDR3 has 15 residues. Per germline, CDR1 GTSNPN and CDR2 SVGIG (reference sequence). The V and J ends lost 1 base and 1 base respectively, with 11 bases between them.

This clone was counted a few times. The rearrangement uses TRBV5-6 and TRBJ1-2; D is perhaps TRBD1 (5 bases). The CDR3 sequence is 12 residues long. Germline lookup yields CDR1 SGHDT and CDR2 YYEEEE. V gave up 0 bases and J gave up 8 bases, with 8 bases separating them. This CDR3 reads CASSLVEGGYTF. In DNA, the CDR3 is TGTGCCAGCAGCTTGGTAGAGGGGGGCTACACCTTC.

The rearrangement uses TRBV6-5 and TRBJ2-7, with 11 bases fitting TRBD2. CDR3 size: 15 residues. Germline CDR1 reads MNHEY; CDR2 reads SVGAGI. The ends lost 10 bases at V and 4 bases at J; junction bases unmatched: 12. CDR3 residues: CATFLRTSGSYEQYF. The CDR3 DNA sequence: TGTGCCACCTTTCTGAGAACTAGCGGGAGTTACGAGCAGTACTTC.

The chain combines TRBV27 with TRBJ2-2; the match to TRBD2 covers 13 bases. CDR1 and CDR2 from the germline V gene are MNHEY and SMNVEV (reference sequence). Trimming took 6 bases from V and 5 from J; bases not matched to a gene: 21. The CDR3 sequence is 21 residues long. CDR3 in DNA: TGTGCCAGCAGATCCACCACCACTAGCGGGGGGGCCTCTGGACTAACCGGGGAGCTGTTTTTT. Encoded protein: CASRSTTTSGGASGLTGELFF.

This clone was counted between two and nine times. The chain recombines TRBV30 with TRBJ2-1; 8 positions match TRBD2. After removal of 5 bases from V and 9 bases from J, the junction contained 12 bases not matched to a gene. CDR3 length: 14 amino acids. Germline V gives CDR1 GTSNPN, CDR2 SVGIG (reference sequence). CDR3 protein: CAWEHPGGPGEQFF. The CDR3 DNA reads as TGTGCCTGGGAGCACCCGGGGGGGCCGGGTGAGCAGTTCTTC.

J is TRBJ2-5 and V is TRBV28, with D perhaps matching TRBD2 (6 bases). The CDR3 is made up of 13 amino acids. CDR1 is MDHEN and CDR2 is SYDVKM in the germline V gene. Trimming took 6 bases from V and 5 from J, leaving 13 bases between them. The CDR3, as DNA: TGTGCCAGCAGCTGGTCTCGGGAGGAGACCCAGTACTTC. Translating gives CASSWSREETQYF.

The CDR3, as DNA: TGTGCCAGCAGTGGGGGTTTCGCAGGGTCTGGGGCCAACGTCCTGACTTTC. This codes for CASSGGFAGSGANVLTF. The rearrangement joins TRBV2 to TRBJ2-6; TRBD1 might be the D (5 bases). Germline V lookup: CDR1 SNHLY, CDR2 FYNNEI. Trimming shortened V by 4 bases and J by 1 base, and 14 bases separated the two germline ends. The CDR3 has 17 amino acids. Full variable domain (outside the CDR3, taken from reference TRBV2 and TRBJ2-6): EPEVTQTPSHQVTQMGQEVILRCVPISNHLYFYWYRQILGQKVEFLVSFYNNEISEKSEIFDDQFSVERPDGSNFTLKIRSTKLEDSAMYFCASSGGFAGSGANVLTFGAGSRLTVL.

This clone was counted a few times. The chain has TRBV5-1 and TRBJ2-7; D assignment may be TRBD1 or TRBD2 (5 bases each). CDR1 is SGHRS, CDR2 YFSETQ, per germline. The CDR3 covers 13 residues. Trimming shortened V by 4 bases and J by 3 bases, and 11 bases separated the two germline ends. CDR3 DNA: TGCGCCAGCAGCCCATGGGACGGCTACGAGCAGTACTTC. It encodes CASSPWDGYEQYF.

The chain uses TRBV11-2 and TRBJ1-1; D uncertain. The CDR3 spans 13 residues. Trimming stripped 1 base from V and 1 base from J, with 4 bases between. Per the germline V gene, CDR1 is SGHAT and CDR2 is FQNNGV. CDR3 in DNA: TGTGCCAGCAGCTTAGGGAGGAACACTGAAGCTTTCTTT. Translated: CASSLGRNTEAFF.

V gene TRBV4-1 combines with J gene TRBJ1-1; no clear D. Trimming took 4 bases from V and 1 from J, leaving 7 bases between them. Germline assignment: CDR1 MGHRA and CDR2 YSYEKL. The CDR3 is made up of 13 amino acids. The CDR3 region has the DNA TGCGCCAGCAGCCTTGGAGGGAACACTGAAGCTTTCTTT. It is translated as CASSLGGNTEAFF.